These 18 T cell receptor beta chains originate from one sample sequenced in a study of blood T cell repertoires in COVID-19. Measured with immunoSEQ multiplex PCR; TCRdb has only the in-frame clones, and not every one. The sample has approximately 120,000 clones, more than 80% seen once. Input material: peripheral blood. These receptors were collected from a human donor in a cohort sampled during active COVID-19.

The V call is TRBV6-2 or TRBV6-3, the J call TRBJ2-1, with D possibly matching TRBD2 (7 bases). There are 19 residues in the CDR3. Per germline, CDR1 MNHEY and CDR2 SVGEGT. V was pared by 2 bases and J by 2 bases, with 22 bases between. The CDR3, as DNA: TGTGCCAGCAGTTACCCGTCTAGCGGAGCCACAGGGACCTACAATGAGCAGTTCTTC. This encodes CASSYPSSGATGTYNEQFF.

V gene TRBV27 combines with J gene TRBJ2-6; D may be TRBD1 (7 bases). With 8 bases removed from V and 0 bases from J, the gap between germline ends came to 23 bases. Germline CDR1 and CDR2: MNHEY and SMNVEV (reference sequence). The CDR3 runs 19 residues. CDR3 in DNA: TGTGCCAGCCGGGACAGATTACAAGGAGGGTCCTCTGGGGCCAACGTCCTGACTTTC. This sequence encodes CASRDRLQGGSSGANVLTF.

In this sample, this clone turned up once. The V and J genes are TRBV30 and TRBJ1-2; unclear D gene. The CDR3 sequence is 15 residues long. In germline, CDR1 is GTSNPN, CDR2 SVGIG (reference sequence). V lost 4 bases and J 3 bases, leaving 18 bases between the germline ends. CDR3 region: CAWNEGTRIDYGYTF. CDR3 bases: TGTGCCTGGAATGAGGGTACAAGAATAGACTATGGCTACACCTTC.

The gene calls are TRBV6-5 and TRBJ1-1; D is perhaps TRBD1 (5 bases). The germline V gene encodes CDR1 MNHEY and CDR2 SVGAGI. With 7 bases removed from V and 5 bases from J, the gap between germline ends came to 17 bases. CDR3 length: 14 residues. In nucleotides, the CDR3 is TGTGCCAGCAATCGCGGGGGTACGGGAACTGAAGCTTTCTTT. Amino acids: CASNRGGTGTEAFF.

V is TRBV4-3 and J is TRBJ1-2, with D unresolved. The CDR3 loop spans 15 amino acids. The V gene lost 0 bases and the J gene lost 4 bases, with 12 bases spanning the gap. From germline, CDR1 is LGHNA and CDR2 YSLEER. For the CDR3, the DNA is TGCGCCAGCAGCCAAGATAGAGTACCGGTCTATGGCTACACCTTC. Its protein product is CASSQDRVPVYGYTF.

The chain combines TRBV4-3 with TRBJ1-3; 7 positions agree with TRBD1. CDR1 LGHNA and CDR2 YSLEER come from the germline V gene. The CDR3 runs 15 residues. After removal of 2 bases from V and 2 bases from J, the junction contained 3 bases not matched to a gene. The CDR3 here is CASSQFGQAGNTIYF. DNA for the CDR3: TGCGCCAGCAGCCAATTTGGACAGGCTGGAAACACCATATATTTT.

The chain links TRBV29-1 to TRBJ1-4; 9 bases are shared with TRBD1. The CDR3 extends over 15 amino acids. Trimming at V came to 4 bases and at J to 6 bases, leaving 9 bases not matched to a gene. Germline values: CDR1 SQVTM, CDR2 ANQGSEA. The CDR3 protein is CSVGLAGTGYEKLFF. Here the CDR3 DNA reads TGCAGCGTTGGACTTGCCGGGACAGGGTATGAAAAACTGTTTTTT. Supplemented by reference TRBV29-1 and TRBJ1-4, the full variable domain reads SAVISQKPSRDICQRGTSLTIQCQVDSQVTMMFWYRQQPGQSLTLIATANQGSEATYESGFVIDKFPISRPNLTFSTLTVSNMSPEDSSIYLCSVGLAGTGYEKLFFGSGTQLSVL.

The genes are TRBV7-2 and TRBJ2-5, with 15 bases matching TRBD2. Germline V gene data show CDR1 as SGHTA and CDR2 as FQGNSA. V gave up 5 bases and J gave up 4 bases; unmatched junction bases: 5. The length of the CDR3 is 16 residues. For the CDR3, the DNA is TGTGCCAGCAGCGGGGGACTAGCGGGGGGAGCAGAGACCCAGTACTTC. It is translated as CASSGGLAGGAETQYF.

The chain employs TRBV20-1 and TRBJ2-5; TRBD1 might be the D (6 bases). CDR3 length: 11 residues. Per germline, CDR1 DFQATT and CDR2 SNEGSKA (reference sequence). CDR3 residues: CRVGQQETQYF. The CDR3 DNA reads as TGCAGGGTAGGACAGCAAGAGACCCAGTACTTC.

The genes are TRBV30 and TRBJ1-4; a weak D match, TRBD1 (6 bases). V was clipped by 3 bases and J by 8 bases, with 16 bases between them. Germline assignment: CDR1 GTSNPN and CDR2 SVGIG (reference sequence). The length of the CDR3 is 14 residues. The DNA for the CDR3 is TGTGCCTGGAGCGGAGACAGGAGGAGCGAAAAACTGTTTTTT. Its translation: CAWSGDRRSEKLFF.

The chain uses TRBV12-5 and TRBJ1-6; the D gene is possibly TRBD1 (6 bases). V gave up 5 bases and J gave up 7 bases, with 12 bases separating them. Per the germline V gene, CDR1 is LGHNT and CDR2 is FRNRAP. The CDR3 runs to 14 residues. The CDR3 region is CASGTQGFNSPLHF. CDR3 bases: TGTGCTAGTGGTACCCAGGGGTTCAATTCACCCCTCCACTTT.

This clone has just one count. The rearrangement uses TRBV12-3 or TRBV12-4 and TRBJ1-5; D unresolved. Trimming shortened V by 3 bases and J by 6 bases, and 9 bases separated the two germline ends. This CDR3 is built from 13 residues. CDR3 residues: CASSFAGIQPQHF. Written as DNA, the CDR3 is TGTGCCAGCAGTTTTGCGGGGATTCAGCCCCAGCATTTT.

The rearrangement links TRBV6-5 to TRBJ1-2, with 9 bases lining up with TRBD1. V trimming: 2 bases; J trimming: 4 bases; junction bases outside the gene matches: 8. Germline V CDR1 and CDR2: MNHEY, SVGAGI. This CDR3 has 16 residues. As DNA, the CDR3 is TGTGCCAGCAGTTACACTATTTCGGGACAGGGCTATGGCTACACCTTC. It encodes CASSYTISGQGYGYTF.

This clone showed up just a few times. V usage is TRBV6-1 and J usage is TRBJ1-1; 8 nucleotides agree with TRBD1. Germline V gene sequence: CDR1 MNHNS, CDR2 SASEGT. The CDR3 has 13 residues. The ends lost 3 bases at V and 8 bases at J; junction bases unmatched: 5. In nucleotides, the CDR3 is TGTGCCAGCAGTGATTATTGGACAGGGGAAGCTTTCTTT. It is translated as CASSDYWTGEAFF.

The DNA of the CDR3 is TGTGCCAGCAGCGTAGTGGTGGGGGCTGGGGAGCTGTTTTTT. Protein product: CASSVVVGAGELFF. J is TRBJ2-2 and V is TRBV9, with a possible D match to TRBD1 (6 bases). Trimming cost V 0 bases and J 8 bases, with 11 bases left between them. Germline CDR1 is SGDLS and CDR2 is YYNGEE. This CDR3 contains 14 residues.

This clone has more than one count but fewer than ten. The rearrangement links TRBV27 to TRBJ1-5; 8 nucleotides match TRBD1. CDR3 length equals 15 residues. Germline V CDR1 and CDR2: MNHEY, SMNVEV (reference sequence). The trim removed 6 bases at V and 7 bases at J, leaving 11 bases unmatched. This CDR3 reads CASRPQGALSQPQHF. The CDR3 DNA sequence: TGTGCCAGCAGGCCCCAGGGGGCGTTAAGCCAGCCCCAGCATTTT.

This clone was picked up many times. V and J are TRBV13 and TRBJ2-1; possibly TRBD1 for D (6 bases). Germline-derived CDR1 and CDR2 are PRHDT and FYEKMQ (reference sequence). This CDR3 contains 12 residues. Trimming took off 3 bases at V and 10 bases at J, with 10 bases between the two ends. The CDR3 DNA follows: TGTGCCAGCAGCTTTCCAGGGGACGAGCAGTTCTTC. It translates to CASSFPGDEQFF.

The rearrangement uses TRBV6-2 or TRBV6-3 and TRBJ2-3; 9 bases match TRBD2. Losses at the gene ends were 1 base for V and 2 bases for J; bases not matched to a gene: 10. The CDR3 extends over 18 amino acids. Germline CDR1 MNHEY, CDR2 SVGEGT. The CDR3 reads CASSYLKGLARTTDTQYF. The CDR3 bases are TGTGCCAGCAGTTACTTGAAAGGACTAGCGAGGACCACAGATACGCAGTATTTT.